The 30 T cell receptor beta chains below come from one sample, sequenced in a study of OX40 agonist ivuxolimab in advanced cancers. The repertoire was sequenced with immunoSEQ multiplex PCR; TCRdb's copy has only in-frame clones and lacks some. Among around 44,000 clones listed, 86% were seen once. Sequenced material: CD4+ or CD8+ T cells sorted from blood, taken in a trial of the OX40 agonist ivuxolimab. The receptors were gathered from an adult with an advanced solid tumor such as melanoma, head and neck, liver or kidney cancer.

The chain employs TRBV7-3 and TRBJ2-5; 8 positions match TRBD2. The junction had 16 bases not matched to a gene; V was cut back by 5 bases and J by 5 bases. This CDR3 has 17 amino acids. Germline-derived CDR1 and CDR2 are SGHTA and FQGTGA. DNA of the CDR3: TGTGCCAGCAGCCCGCAGGAGCGGGGGATTGAAGGGGAGACCCAGTACTTC. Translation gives CASSPQERGIEGETQYF.

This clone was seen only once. CDR3 residues: CASSFARGGYEQYF. DNA of the CDR3: TGTGCCAGCAGCTTCGCCAGGGGGGGCTACGAGCAGTACTTC. The V gene is TRBV11-2, the J gene TRBJ2-7; D might be TRBD1 or TRBD2, each matching 7 bases. The germline V gene encodes CDR1 SGHAT and CDR2 FQNNGV. There are 14 residues in the CDR3. Trimming took off 3 bases at V and 3 bases at J, with 12 bases between the two ends.

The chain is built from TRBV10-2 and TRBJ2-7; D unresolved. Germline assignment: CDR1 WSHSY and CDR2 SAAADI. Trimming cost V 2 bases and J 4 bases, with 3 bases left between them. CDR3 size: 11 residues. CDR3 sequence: CASSEGYEQYF. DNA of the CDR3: TGCGCCAGCAGTGAGGGATACGAGCAGTACTTC.

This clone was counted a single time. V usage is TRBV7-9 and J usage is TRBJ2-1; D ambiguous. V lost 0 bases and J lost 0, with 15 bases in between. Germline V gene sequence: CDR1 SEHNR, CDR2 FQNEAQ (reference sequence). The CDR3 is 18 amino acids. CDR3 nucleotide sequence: TGTGCCAGCAGCTTAGCCCCCCCTAGTGGGAACTCCTACAATGAGCAGTTCTTC. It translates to CASSLAPPSGNSYNEQFF.

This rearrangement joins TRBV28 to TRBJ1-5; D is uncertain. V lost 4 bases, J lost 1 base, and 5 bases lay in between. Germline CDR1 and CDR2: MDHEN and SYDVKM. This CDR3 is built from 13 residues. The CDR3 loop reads CASSSGSNQPQHF. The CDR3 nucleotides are TGTGCCAGCAGTTCGGGCAGCAATCAGCCCCAGCATTTT.

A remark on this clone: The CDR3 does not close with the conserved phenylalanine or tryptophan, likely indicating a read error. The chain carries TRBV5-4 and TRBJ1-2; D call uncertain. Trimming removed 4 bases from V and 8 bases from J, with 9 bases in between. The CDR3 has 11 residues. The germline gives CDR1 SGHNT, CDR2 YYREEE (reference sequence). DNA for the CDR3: TGTGCCAGCAGCCACCCGGGGGGCTACACCTCC. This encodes CASSHPGGYTS.

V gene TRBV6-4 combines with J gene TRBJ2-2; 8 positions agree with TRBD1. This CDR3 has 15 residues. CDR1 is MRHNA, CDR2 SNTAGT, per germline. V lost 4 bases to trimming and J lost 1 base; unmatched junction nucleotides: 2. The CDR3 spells CASSAGQGNTGELFF. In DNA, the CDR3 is TGTGCCAGCAGTGCAGGACAGGGGAACACCGGGGAGCTGTTTTTT.

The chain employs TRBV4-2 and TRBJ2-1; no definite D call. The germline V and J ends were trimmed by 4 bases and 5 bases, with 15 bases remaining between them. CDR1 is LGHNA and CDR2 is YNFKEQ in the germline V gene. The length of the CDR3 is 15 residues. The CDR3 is CASSPERRSDNEQFF. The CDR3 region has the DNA TGTGCCAGCAGCCCCGAGCGCCGGTCGGACAATGAGCAGTTCTTC.

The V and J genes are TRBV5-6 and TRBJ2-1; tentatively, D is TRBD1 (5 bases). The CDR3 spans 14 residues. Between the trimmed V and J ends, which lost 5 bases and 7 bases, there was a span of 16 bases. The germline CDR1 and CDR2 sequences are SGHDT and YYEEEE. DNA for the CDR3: TGTGCCAGCAGAATCAGGGAAGTTTCAAATGAGCAGTTCTTC. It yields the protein CASRIREVSNEQFF.

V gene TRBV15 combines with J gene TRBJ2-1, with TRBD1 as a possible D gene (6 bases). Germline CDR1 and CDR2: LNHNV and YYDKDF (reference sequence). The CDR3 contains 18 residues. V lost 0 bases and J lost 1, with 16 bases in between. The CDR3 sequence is CATSREGAWVRSYNEQFF. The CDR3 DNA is TGTGCCACCAGCAGAGAGGGGGCTTGGGTACGGTCCTACAATGAGCAGTTCTTC. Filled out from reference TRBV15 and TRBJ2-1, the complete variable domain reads DAMVIQNPRYQVTQFGKPVTLSCSQTLNHNVMYWYQQKSSQAPKLLFHYYDKDFNNEADTPDNFQSRRPNTSFCFLDIRSPGLGDTAMYLCATSREGAWVRSYNEQFFGPGTRLTVL.

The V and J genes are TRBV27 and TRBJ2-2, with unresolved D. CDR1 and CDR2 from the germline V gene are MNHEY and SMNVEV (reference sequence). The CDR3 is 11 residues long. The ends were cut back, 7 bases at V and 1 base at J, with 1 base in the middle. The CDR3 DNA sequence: TGTGCCAGCAAGAACACCGGGGAGCTGTTTTTT. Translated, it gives CASKNTGELFF.

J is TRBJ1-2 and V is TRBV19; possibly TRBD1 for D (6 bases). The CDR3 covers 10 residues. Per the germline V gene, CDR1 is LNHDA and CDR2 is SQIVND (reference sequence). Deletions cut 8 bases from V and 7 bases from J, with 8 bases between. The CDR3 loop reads CASAGAGYTF. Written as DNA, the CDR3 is TGTGCCAGTGCAGGGGCTGGCTACACCTTC.

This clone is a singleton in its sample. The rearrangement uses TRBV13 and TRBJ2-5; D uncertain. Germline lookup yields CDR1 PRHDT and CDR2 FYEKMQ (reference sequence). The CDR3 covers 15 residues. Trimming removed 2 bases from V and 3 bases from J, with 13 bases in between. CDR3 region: CASSLKRTEKETQYF. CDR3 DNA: TGTGCCAGCAGCTTAAAACGAACAGAAAAAGAGACCCAGTACTTC.

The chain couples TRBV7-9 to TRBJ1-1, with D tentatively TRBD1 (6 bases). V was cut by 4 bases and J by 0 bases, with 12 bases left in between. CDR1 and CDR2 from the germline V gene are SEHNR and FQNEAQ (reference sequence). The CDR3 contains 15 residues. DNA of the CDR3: TGTGCCAGCAGCTCCCTTGGGGGCATGAACACTGAAGCTTTCTTT. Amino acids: CASSSLGGMNTEAFF.

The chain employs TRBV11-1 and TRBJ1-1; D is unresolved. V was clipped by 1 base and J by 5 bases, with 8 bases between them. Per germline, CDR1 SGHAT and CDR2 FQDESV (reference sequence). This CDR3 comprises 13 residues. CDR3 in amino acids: CASSLGPATEAFF. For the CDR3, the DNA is TGTGCCAGCAGCTTAGGTCCGGCTACTGAAGCTTTCTTT.

This CDR3 reads CASSPGNQPQHF. The CDR3 nucleotides are TGTGCCAGCAGCCCGGGGAATCAGCCCCAGCATTTT. The rearrangement uses TRBV5-6 and TRBJ1-5; D gene uncertain. The CDR3 consists of 12 residues. Per the germline V gene, CDR1 is SGHDT and CDR2 is YYEEEE. Trimming took 4 bases from V and 4 from J, leaving 6 bases between them.

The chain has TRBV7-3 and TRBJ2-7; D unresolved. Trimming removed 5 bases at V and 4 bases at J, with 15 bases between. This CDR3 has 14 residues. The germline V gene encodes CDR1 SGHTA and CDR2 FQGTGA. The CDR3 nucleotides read TGTGCCAGCAGCCTTATTGGACGATCATACGAGCAGTACTTC. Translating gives CASSLIGRSYEQYF.

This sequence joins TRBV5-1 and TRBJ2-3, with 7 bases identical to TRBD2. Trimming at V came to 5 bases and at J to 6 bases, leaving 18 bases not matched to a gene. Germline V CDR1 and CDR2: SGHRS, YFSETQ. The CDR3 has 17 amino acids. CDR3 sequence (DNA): TGCGCCAGCAGTTTGACGGGGAGTGGGGGGGAAGTGGATACGCAGTATTTT. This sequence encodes CASSLTGSGGEVDTQYF. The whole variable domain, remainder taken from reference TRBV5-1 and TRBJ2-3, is KAGVTQTPRYLIKTRGQQVTLSCSPISGHRSVSWYQQTPGQGLQFLFEYFSETQRNKGNFPGRFSGRQFSNSRSEMNVSTLELGDSALYLCASSLTGSGGEVDTQYFGPGTRLTVL.

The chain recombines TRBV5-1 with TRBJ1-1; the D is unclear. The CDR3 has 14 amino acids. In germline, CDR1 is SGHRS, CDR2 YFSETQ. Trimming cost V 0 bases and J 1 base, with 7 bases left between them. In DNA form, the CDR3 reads TGCGCCAGCAGCTTGGCGGGAGAGAACACTGAAGCTTTCTTT. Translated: CASSLAGENTEAFF.

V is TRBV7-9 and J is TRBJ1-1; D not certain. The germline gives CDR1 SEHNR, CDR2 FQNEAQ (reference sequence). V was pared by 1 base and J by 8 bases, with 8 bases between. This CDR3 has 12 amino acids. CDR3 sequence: CASSLDGPEAFF. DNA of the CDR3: TGTGCCAGCAGCTTAGACGGGCCCGAAGCTTTCTTT.

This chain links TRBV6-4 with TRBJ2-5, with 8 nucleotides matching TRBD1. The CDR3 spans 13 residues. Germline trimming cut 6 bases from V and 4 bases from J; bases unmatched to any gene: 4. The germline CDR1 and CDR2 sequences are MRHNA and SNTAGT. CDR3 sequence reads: CASRTGDGETQYF. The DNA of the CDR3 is TGTGCCAGCAGGACAGGGGATGGAGAGACCCAGTACTTC.

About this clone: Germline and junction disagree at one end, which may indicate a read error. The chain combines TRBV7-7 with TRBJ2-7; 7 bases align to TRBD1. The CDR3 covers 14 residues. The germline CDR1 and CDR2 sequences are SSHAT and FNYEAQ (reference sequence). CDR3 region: CASSPSGGTYEQYF. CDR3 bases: TGTGCTAGCAGCCCCTCAGGGGGTACCTACGAGCAGTACTTC.

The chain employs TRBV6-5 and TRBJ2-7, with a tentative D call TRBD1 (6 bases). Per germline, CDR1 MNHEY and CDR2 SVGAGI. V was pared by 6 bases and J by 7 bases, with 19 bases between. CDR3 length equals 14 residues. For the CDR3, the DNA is TGTGCCAGCAGCCCCTTACAGGGAGATGCGGAGCAGTACTTC. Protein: CASSPLQGDAEQYF.

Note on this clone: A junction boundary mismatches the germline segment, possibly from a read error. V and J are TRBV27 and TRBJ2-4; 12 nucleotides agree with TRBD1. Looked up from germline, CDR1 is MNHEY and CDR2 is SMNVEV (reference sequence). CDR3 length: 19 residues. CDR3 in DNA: TGTGCCAGCAGTCTATCCGGGACAGGGGGCGTTAAGTCCAAAAACATTCAGTACTTC. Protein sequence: CASSLSGTGGVKSKNIQYF.

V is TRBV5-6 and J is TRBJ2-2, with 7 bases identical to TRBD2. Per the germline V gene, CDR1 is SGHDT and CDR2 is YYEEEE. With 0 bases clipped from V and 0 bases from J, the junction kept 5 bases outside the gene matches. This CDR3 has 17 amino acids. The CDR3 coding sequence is TGTGCCAGCAGCTTGGTTTGGGGAGGGCCGAACACCGGGGAGCTGTTTTTT. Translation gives CASSLVWGGPNTGELFF.

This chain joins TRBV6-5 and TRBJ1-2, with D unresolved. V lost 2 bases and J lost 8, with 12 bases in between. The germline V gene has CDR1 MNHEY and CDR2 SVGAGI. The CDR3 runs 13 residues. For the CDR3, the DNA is TGTGCCAGCAGTTACGGGGAACCGGGGGGCTACACCTTC. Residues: CASSYGEPGGYTF.

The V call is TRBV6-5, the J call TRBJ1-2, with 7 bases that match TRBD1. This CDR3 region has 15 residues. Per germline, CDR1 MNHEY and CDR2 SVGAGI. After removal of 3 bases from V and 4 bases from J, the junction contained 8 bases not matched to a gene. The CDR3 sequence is CASSYLKQGRYGYTF. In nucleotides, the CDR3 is TGTGCCAGCAGTTATCTAAAACAGGGGCGCTATGGCTACACCTTC.

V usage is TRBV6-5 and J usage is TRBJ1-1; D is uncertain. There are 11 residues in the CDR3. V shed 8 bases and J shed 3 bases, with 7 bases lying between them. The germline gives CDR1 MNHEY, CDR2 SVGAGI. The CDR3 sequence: CASESDTEAFF. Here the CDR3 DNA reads TGTGCCAGCGAATCGGACACTGAAGCTTTCTTT.

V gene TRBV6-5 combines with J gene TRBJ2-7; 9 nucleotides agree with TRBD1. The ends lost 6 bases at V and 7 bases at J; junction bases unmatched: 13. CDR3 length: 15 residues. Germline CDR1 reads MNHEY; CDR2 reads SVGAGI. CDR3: CASRGRDRVPREQYF. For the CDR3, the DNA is TGTGCCAGCAGAGGGCGGGACAGGGTCCCGCGAGAGCAGTACTTC.

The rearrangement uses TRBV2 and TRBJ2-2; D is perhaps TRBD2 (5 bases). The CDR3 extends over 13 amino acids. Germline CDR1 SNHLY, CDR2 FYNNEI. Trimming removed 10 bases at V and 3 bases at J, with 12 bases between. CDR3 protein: CATLDFYTGELFF. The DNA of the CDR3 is TGTGCCACCTTGGACTTCTACACCGGGGAGCTGTTTTTT.